This TCR beta chain was identified in a study of CD8 T cells in ankylosing spondylitis. Study observations and caveats: Characteristic, it appeared, of ankylosing spondylitis blood was a TCR beta motif of about eight highly homologous variants. As for the disease-linked clones, they showed a CD8+ phenotype and occurred at relatively low frequencies in peripheral blood. In reactive arthritis synovial fluid and blood, some motif variants had been reported before.

CDR1 MNHEY and CDR2 SVGAGI come from the germline V gene. Trimming removed 2 bases at V and 5 bases at J, with 13 bases between. This CDR3 spans 14 amino acids. As for this clonotype: Its antigen is not known.

Library preparation for TCR beta used quantitative 5'-RACE with molecular barcodes. TCRdb called the 5' RACE reads again in MiXCR, with one record for every CDR3 protein. This table has 700,000 or so distinct CDR3 sequences, around a fifth appearing once. The V gene is TRBV6-5, the J gene TRBJ2-7; D is perhaps TRBD2 (6 bases). What was sequenced was blood, either unsorted or a sorted T cell fraction (not recorded which). This sequence originates from a male donor with ankylosing spondylitis. The CDR3 spells CASSYGGKAHEQYF. DNA of the CDR3: TGTGCCAGCAGTTACGGCGGGAAGGCCCACGAGCAGTACTTC.